The rows below give T cell receptor beta chains drawn from one sample of a study of cytotoxic CD8 clonotypes in ibrutinib-treated CLL. TCRdb's copy holds only in-frame clones and misses some; the assay was immunoSEQ multiplex PCR. The repertoire has some 130,000 clones, about 70% of them found once; the top ten carry 5% to 5.5%. The starting material was PBMCs, obtained after 24 months of ibrutinib treatment. These receptors came from a human donor with chronic lymphocytic leukemia. Each CDR3 is given without its conserved first and last residue.

v_call	cdr3_aa
TRBV28	ASSLGGARNTEAF
TRBV10-3	AISEPPRGDRTGELF
TRBV7-2	ASSFTGAGQPQH
TRBV18	ASSPGWRVGNTIY
TRBV6-1	ASRAHGEAHQPQH
TRBV5-1	ASSLGGQGYEQY
TRBV28	ASSSTGNVGNEQF
TRBV19	ATGQGPSGANVLT
TRBV7-6	ASSPRGRTEAF
TRBV5-5	ASSPAPLPMNTEAF
TRBV28	ASSLYLGASIGEYEQY
TRBV5-6	ASSLGDPVEQY
TRBV7-9	ASSLGEGHYGYT
TRBV5-6	ASSLPGTANYGYT
TRBV6-4	ASSDSGGTKYNEQF
TRBV10-3	AISTGTSAYEQY
TRBV5-6	ASSFEGWTYNEQF
TRBV7-2	ASSPDTPGPETQY
TRBV4-2	ASSLEGGEGPKNIQY
TRBV21-1	ASSNPVDYEQY
TRBV6-4	ASSDSAGTAGELF
TRBV7-9	ASSLASSGNYEQY
TRBV2	ASSVGQMNTEAF